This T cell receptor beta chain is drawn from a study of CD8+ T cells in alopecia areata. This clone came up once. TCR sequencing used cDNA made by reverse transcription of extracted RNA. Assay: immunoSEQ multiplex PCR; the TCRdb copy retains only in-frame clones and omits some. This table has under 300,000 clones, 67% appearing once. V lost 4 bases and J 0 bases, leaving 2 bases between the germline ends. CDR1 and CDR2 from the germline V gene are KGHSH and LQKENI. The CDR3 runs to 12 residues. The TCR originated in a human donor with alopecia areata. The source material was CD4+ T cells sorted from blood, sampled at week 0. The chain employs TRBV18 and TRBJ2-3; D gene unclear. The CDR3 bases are TGTGCCAGCTCACTAAGCACAGATACGCAGTATTTT. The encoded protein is CASSLSTDTQYF.